The rows below give T cell receptor beta chains drawn from one sample of a study of blood T cell repertoires in COVID-19. Assay used: immunoSEQ multiplex PCR; TCRdb lists only in-frame clones, some missing. Of some 110,000 clones listed, roughly 83% are singletons. Source material: peripheral blood. The receptors originated from a woman between 70 and 85 years old with acute or convalescent COVID-19. Each CDR3 is given without its conserved first and last residue. Clone size appears in some rows only: once, few, many, or a class for an expanded clone.

j_call: TRBJ2-4; v_call: TRBV7-2; clone_size: .; cdr3_aa: ASSLQGAENIQY
j_call: TRBJ2-2; v_call: TRBV21-1; clone_size: .; cdr3_aa: ASSPLGLAGTGELF
j_call: TRBJ1-2; v_call: TRBV11-3; clone_size: .; cdr3_aa: ASSLEGRDSSYGYT
j_call: TRBJ1-5; v_call: TRBV28; clone_size: .; cdr3_aa: ASSFRGNGNQPQH
j_call: TRBJ2-7; v_call: TRBV23-1; clone_size: .; cdr3_aa: ASSQFTGTGGKNEQY
j_call: TRBJ2-2; v_call: TRBV9; clone_size: once; cdr3_aa: ASSVDLTGELF
j_call: TRBJ1-1; v_call: TRBV5-4; clone_size: once; cdr3_aa: ASSPPGTGYTEAF
j_call: TRBJ2-1; v_call: TRBV28; clone_size: .; cdr3_aa: ASSLGRLYEQF
j_call: TRBJ2-7; v_call: TRBV6-2/TRBV6-3; clone_size: .; cdr3_aa: ASSPLAPTYEQY
j_call: TRBJ2-5; v_call: TRBV9; clone_size: .; cdr3_aa: ASSVGSGPPGETQY
j_call: TRBJ2-6; v_call: TRBV18; clone_size: .; cdr3_aa: ASSPGQVTSGANVLT
j_call: TRBJ2-5; v_call: TRBV5-1; clone_size: .; cdr3_aa: ASSPGLAGGIETQY
j_call: TRBJ1-1; v_call: TRBV18; clone_size: .; cdr3_aa: ASSRAVAGTEAF
j_call: TRBJ2-1; v_call: TRBV27; clone_size: few; cdr3_aa: ASSLSAGVSYNEQF
j_call: TRBJ2-1; v_call: TRBV9; clone_size: once; cdr3_aa: ASSATLGSHNEQF
j_call: TRBJ1-2; v_call: TRBV6-5; clone_size: .; cdr3_aa: ASTTGIGYT
j_call: TRBJ1-4; v_call: TRBV7-9; clone_size: .; cdr3_aa: ASSLETGTNEKLF
j_call: TRBJ2-5; v_call: TRBV11-1; clone_size: .; cdr3_aa: ASSLAMVRQETQY
j_call: TRBJ1-1; v_call: TRBV6-5; clone_size: .; cdr3_aa: ASSFSKSNTEAF
j_call: TRBJ2-2; v_call: TRBV19; clone_size: .; cdr3_aa: ASRLQGALGTGELF